This T cell receptor (beta chain) was retrieved from a study of cytotoxic CD8 clonotypes in ibrutinib-treated CLL. Study overall: The cohort had around 10 relapsed/refractory and around 14 treatment-naive patients, some 18 IGHV unmutated. With a range of 6 to 36, the median treatment time before response samples were taken was approximately 12 months.

This clone showed up just a few times. The antigen is undetermined. Study observations and caveats: Sample timing was unmatched between remission and later-progressing patients; lymph nodes unstudied. Higher clonality was seen at ibrutinib response and a return toward baseline at progression.

The length of the CDR3 is 14 residues. With 4 bases removed from V and 7 bases from J, the gap between germline ends came to 14 bases. In germline, CDR1 is SGDLS, CDR2 YYNGEE. The repertoire was sequenced with immunoSEQ multiplex PCR; TCRdb's copy has only in-frame clones and lacks some. The table records 49,000 or so clones, roughly 53% of them present only once. Sequences were derived from PBMCs, sampled after 12 months of ibrutinib treatment. The chain links TRBV9 to TRBJ1-4; D gene uncertain. The clonotype originates from a human donor with chronic lymphocytic leukemia. The DNA for the CDR3 is TGTGCCAGCAGCAACACCCTATACGGTGAAAAACTGTTTTTT. Its protein is CASSNTLYGEKLFF.